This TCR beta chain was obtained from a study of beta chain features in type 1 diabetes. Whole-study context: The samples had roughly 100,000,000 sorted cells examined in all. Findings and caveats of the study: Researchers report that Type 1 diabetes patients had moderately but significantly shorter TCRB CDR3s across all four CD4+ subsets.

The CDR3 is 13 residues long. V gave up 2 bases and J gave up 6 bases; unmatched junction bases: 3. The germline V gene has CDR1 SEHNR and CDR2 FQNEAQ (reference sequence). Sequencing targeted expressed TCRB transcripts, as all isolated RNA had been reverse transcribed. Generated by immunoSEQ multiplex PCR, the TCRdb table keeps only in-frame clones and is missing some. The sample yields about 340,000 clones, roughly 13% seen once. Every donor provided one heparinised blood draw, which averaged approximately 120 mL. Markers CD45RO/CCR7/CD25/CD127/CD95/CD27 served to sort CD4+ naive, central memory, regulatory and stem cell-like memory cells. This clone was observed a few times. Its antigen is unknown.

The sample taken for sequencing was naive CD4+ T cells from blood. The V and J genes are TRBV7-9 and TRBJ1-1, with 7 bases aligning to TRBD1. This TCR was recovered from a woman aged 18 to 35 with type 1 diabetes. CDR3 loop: CASSLKGAAEAFF. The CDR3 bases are TGTGCCAGCAGCTTAAAGGGGGCGGCTGAAGCTTTCTTT.